Below, one T cell receptor beta chain is given with its context. As yet, its antigen is unknown. The source of the sample is a study of T cell responses to AZD1222 COVID-19 vaccine. Germline-derived CDR1 and CDR2 are MDHEN and SYDVKM. The CDR3 loop spans 13 amino acids. Trimming pared 6 bases from V and 7 bases from J, leaving 15 bases between. Clones were read by immunoSEQ multiplex PCR, and TCRdb kept only the in-frame ones, dropping some. The table includes over 130,000 clones, under 90% detected once. General study findings and limits: Spike-specific TCR repertoires showed rising breadth and depth after two AZD1222 doses.

The clonotype comes from an adult who received the AZD1222 COVID-19 vaccine. This chain uses TRBV28 with TRBJ1-1; no reliable D call. The starting material was peripheral blood, obtained 28 days after the second AZD1222 dose. The CDR3 loop is CASRHVDRDEAFF. CDR3 coding DNA: TGTGCCAGCAGGCATGTGGACCGAGATGAAGCTTTCTTT.